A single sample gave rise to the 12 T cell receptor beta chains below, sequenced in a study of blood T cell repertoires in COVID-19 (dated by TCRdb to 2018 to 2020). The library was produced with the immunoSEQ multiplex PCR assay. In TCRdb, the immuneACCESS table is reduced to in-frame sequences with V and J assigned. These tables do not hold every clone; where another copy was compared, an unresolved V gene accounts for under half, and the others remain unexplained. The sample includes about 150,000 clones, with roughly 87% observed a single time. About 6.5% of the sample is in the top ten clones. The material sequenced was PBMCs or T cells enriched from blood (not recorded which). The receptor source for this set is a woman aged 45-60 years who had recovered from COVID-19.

CDR3 coding DNA: TGCGCCAGCAGCCGGGACAGGGCTATCAATGAGCAGTTCTTC. Protein product: CASSRDRAINEQFF. The chain is built from TRBV5-1 and TRBJ2-1; 9 bases align to TRBD1. Germline loops: CDR1 SGHRS, CDR2 YFSETQ. V trimming: 4 bases; J trimming: 6 bases; junction bases outside the gene matches: 5. This CDR3 spans 14 amino acids.

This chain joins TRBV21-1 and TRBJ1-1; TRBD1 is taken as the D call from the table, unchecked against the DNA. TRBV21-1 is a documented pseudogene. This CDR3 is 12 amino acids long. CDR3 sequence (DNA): TGTGCCAACGCCCGGACAGGGCCTGAAGCTTTCTTT. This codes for CANARTGPEAFF.

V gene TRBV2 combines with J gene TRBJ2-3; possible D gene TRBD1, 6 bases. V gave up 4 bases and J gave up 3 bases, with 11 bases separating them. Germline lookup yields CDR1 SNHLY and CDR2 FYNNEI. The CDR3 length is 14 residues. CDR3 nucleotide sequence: TGTGCCAGCAGTGTGACAGGCGGGACAGATACGCAGTATTTT. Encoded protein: CASSVTGGTDTQYF.

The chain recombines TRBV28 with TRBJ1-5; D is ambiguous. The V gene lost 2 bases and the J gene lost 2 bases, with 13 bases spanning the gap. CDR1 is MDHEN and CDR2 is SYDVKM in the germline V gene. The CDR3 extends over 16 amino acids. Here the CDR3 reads CASSLVAGSGNQPQHF. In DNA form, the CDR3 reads TGTGCCAGCAGTTTAGTCGCAGGATCGGGCAATCAGCCCCAGCATTTT.

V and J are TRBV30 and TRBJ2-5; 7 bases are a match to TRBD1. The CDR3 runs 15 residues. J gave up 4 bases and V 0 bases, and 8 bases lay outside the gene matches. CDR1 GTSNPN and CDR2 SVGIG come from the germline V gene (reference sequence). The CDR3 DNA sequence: TGTGCCTGGAGTGTACGCCAGGGGGACGGAGAGACCCAGTACTTC. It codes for CAWSVRQGDGETQYF. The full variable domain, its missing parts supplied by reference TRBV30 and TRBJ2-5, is SQTIHQWPATLVQPVGSPLSLECTVEGTSNPNLYWYRQAAGRGLQLLFYSVGIGQISSEVPQNLSASRPQDRQFILSSKKLLLSDSGFYLCAWSVRQGDGETQYFGPGTRLLVL.

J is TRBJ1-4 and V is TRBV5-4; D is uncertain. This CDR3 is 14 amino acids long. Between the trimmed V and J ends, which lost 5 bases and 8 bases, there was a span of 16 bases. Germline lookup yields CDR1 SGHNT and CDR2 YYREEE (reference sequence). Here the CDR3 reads CASRRAGTGEKLFF. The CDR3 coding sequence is TGTGCCAGCAGGCGGGCTGGTACCGGGGAAAAACTGTTTTTT.

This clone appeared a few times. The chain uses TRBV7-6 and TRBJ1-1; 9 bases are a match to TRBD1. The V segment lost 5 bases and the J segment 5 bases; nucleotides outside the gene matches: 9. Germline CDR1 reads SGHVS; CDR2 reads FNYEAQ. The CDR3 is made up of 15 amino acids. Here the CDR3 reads CASSPQSGTGTEAFF. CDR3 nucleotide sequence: TGTGCCAGCAGCCCTCAATCCGGGACAGGGACTGAAGCTTTCTTT.

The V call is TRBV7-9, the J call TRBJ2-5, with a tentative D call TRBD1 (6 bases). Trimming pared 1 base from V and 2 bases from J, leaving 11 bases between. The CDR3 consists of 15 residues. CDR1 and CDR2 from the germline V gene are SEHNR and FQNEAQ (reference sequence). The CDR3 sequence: CASSLGGQTQETQYF. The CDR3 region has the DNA TGTGCCAGCAGCTTAGGCGGACAGACGCAAGAGACCCAGTACTTC.

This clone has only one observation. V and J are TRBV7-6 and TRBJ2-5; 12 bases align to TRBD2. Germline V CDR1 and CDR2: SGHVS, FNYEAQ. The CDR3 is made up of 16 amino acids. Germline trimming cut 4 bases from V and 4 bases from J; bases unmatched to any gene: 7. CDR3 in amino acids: CASSSTTGLAGETQYF. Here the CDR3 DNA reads TGTGCCAGCAGCTCCACGACGGGACTAGCGGGAGAGACCCAGTACTTC.

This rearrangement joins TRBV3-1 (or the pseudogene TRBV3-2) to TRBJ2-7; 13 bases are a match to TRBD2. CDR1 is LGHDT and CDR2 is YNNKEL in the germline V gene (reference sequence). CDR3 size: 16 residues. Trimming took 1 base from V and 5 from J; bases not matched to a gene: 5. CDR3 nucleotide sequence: TGTGCCAGCAGCCAAGGACTAGCGGGAGGTTATAACGAGCAGTACTTC. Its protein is CASSQGLAGGYNEQYF.

The CDR3 protein is CASGSNSGNTIYF. The CDR3 DNA is TGTGCCAGCGGCAGTAACTCTGGAAACACCATATATTTT. V usage is TRBV12-3 or TRBV12-4 and J usage is TRBJ1-3; no clear D. The CDR3 is made up of 13 amino acids. V lost 8 bases, J lost 0 bases, and 8 bases lay in between.

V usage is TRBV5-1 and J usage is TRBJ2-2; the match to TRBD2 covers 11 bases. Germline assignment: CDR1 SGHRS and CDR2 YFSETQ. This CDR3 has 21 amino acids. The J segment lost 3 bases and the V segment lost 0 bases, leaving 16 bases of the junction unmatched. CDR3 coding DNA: TGCGCCAGCAGCTTGGGCCGACTACTAGCGGGAGCCCAAGGGCACACCGGGGAGCTGTTTTTT. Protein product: CASSLGRLLAGAQGHTGELFF.